This T cell receptor (beta chain) is drawn from a study of early T cells in non-severe SARS-CoV-2 infection. Study at large: Sequencing of bulk RNA from unsorted whole blood was done, without chain pairing.

TCRdb re-called the 5' RACE reads through MiXCR, storing one row per CDR3 protein. The table has under 50,000 distinct CDR3 sequences, 20% to 25% seen once. This CDR3 is 16 amino acids long. V lost 5 bases and J 5 bases, leaving 22 bases between the germline ends. CDR1 is SEHNR, CDR2 FQNEAQ, per germline (reference sequence). The chain recombines TRBV7-9 with TRBJ2-7, with a possible D match to TRBD1 (6 bases). The sample was whole blood, taken at baseline. The source of this sequence is an adult who was a healthcare worker with PCR-confirmed SARS-CoV-2 infection or an uninfected control (not recorded which). CDR3 sequence reads: CASSPSPAGAFDEQYF. DNA for the CDR3: TGTGCCAGCAGCCCCTCGCCGGCAGGGGCATTTGACGAGCAGTACTTC.